This TCR beta chain was found in a study of blood T cell repertoires in COVID-19. Study summary: The study drew acute and convalescent COVID-19 samples from the United States, Italy and Spain. T cells, B-cell-depleted T cells, or PBMCs provided the cDNA or gDNA that served as material.

The CDR3 runs 15 residues. Germline CDR1 LNHDA, CDR2 SQIVND (reference sequence). The V end lost 3 bases, the J end lost 4 bases, and 15 bases lay between the germline ends. Clones were sequenced by immunoSEQ multiplex PCR, and TCRdb holds only the in-frame ones, with some missing. The data hold a few hundred thousand clones, with approximately 90% observed a single time. Seattle's enrolled individuals joined amid active infection and were then monitored longitudinally. The chain couples TRBV19 to TRBJ2-5, with D perhaps matching TRBD2 (5 bases). The source of this sequence is a woman aged 50 to 60 with COVID-19, enrolled during active disease. The sequenced sample was peripheral blood. As DNA, the CDR3 is TGTGCCAGTAGTATGAGGGCAGTTGGGTCAGAGACCCAGTACTTC. It translates to CASSMRAVGSETQYF.